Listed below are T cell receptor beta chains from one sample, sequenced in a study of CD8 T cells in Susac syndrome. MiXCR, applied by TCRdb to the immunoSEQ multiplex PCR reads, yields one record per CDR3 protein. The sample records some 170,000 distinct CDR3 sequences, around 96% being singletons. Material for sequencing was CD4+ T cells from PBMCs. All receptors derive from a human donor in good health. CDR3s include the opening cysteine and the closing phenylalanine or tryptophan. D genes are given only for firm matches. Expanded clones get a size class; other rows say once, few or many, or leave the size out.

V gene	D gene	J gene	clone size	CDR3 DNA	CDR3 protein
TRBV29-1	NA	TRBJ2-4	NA	TGCAGCGTCCTGGGAGAAGCCAAAAACATTCAGTACTTC	CSVLGEAKNIQYF
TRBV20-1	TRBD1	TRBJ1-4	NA	TGCAGTGCCGTAGGGCAGGGGGGCGAAAAACTGTTTTTT	CSAVGQGGEKLFF
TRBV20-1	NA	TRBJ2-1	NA	TGCAGTGCTAGAGTGCGGGCACTAGCAGCCTACAATGAGCAGTTCTTC	CSARVRALAAYNEQFF
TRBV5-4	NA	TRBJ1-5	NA	TGTGCCAGCAGCCCCCGGCTCGGGAATCAGCCCCAGCATTTT	CASSPRLGNQPQHF
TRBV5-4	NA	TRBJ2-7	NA	TGTGCCAGCAGCGCCACAGGGTCCGAGCAGTACTTC	CASSATGSEQYF
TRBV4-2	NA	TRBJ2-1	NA	TGTGCCAGCAGCCAAGAGTATGGGTCGGGGTTCTTC	CASSQEYGSGFF
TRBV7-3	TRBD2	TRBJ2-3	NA	TGTGCCAGCAGCTCGAGACTAGCGGGAGTCACAGATACGCAGTATTTT	CASSSRLAGVTDTQYF
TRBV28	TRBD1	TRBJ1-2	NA	TGTGCCAGCAGCCGAACGACAGGGTCCTTTGGCTACACCTTC	CASSRTTGSFGYTF
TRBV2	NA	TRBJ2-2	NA	TGTGCCACCGGGACTCCGCGTGGGGAGCTGTTTTTT	CATGTPRGELFF
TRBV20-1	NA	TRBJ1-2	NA	TGCAGTGCTAGAGCCGCAGGGAGCTATGGCTACACCTTC	CSARAAGSYGYTF
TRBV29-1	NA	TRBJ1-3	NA	TGCAGCGTTGAAGCAGGCACTGGAAACACCATATATTTT	CSVEAGTGNTIYF
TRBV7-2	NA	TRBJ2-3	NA	TGTGCCAGCAGCTTGGGTACCCGAGATACGCAGTATTTT	CASSLGTRDTQYF
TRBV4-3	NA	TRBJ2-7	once	TGCGCCAGCAGCCAAGATATTAGCTCCTACGAGCAGTACTTC	CASSQDISSYEQYF
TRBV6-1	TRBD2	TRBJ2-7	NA	TGTGCCAGCAGTCCATATGGACTAGCGGACTCCTACGAGCAGTACTTC	CASSPYGLADSYEQYF
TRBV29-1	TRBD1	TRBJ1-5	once	TGCAGCGTTTCTGGGACAGGGGTCCAGCCCCAGCATTTT	CSVSGTGVQPQHF
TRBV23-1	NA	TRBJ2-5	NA	TGCGCCAGCAGTCTCCTCGACTTAGGGGAGACCCAGTACTTC	CASSLLDLGETQYF
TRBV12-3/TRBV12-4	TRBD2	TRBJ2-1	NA	TGTGCCAGCAACCTTGGACTAGCCTTCGGCTATGAGCAGTTCTTC	CASNLGLAFGYEQFF
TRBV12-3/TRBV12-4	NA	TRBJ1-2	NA	TGTGCCAGCAGTCGGGAGGGTGGCTATGGCTACACCTTC	CASSREGGYGYTF
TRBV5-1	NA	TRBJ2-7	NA	TGCGCCAGCAGCTTGGCATTAACAGGCTACTACGAGCAGTACTTC	CASSLALTGYYEQYF
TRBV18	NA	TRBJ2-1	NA	TGTGCCAGCTCACGCAGCGTTCTCAACAATGAGCAGTTCTTC	CASSRSVLNNEQFF
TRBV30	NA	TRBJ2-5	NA	TGTGCCTGGAGTGTAAGGGCAGGAGGAGAGACCCAGTACTTC	CAWSVRAGGETQYF
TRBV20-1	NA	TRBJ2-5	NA	TGCAGTGCTAGGCCCTTTAGCGGTACACCCGGGGAGACCCAGTACTTC	CSARPFSGTPGETQYF
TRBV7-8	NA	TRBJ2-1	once	TGTGCCAGCAGCTTTCGGCAAGGTCATTACAATGAGCAGTTCTTC	CASSFRQGHYNEQFF
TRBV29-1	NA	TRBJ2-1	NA	TGCAGCGTTGAAGATCGACGTTGGAGTAATGAGCAGTTCTTC	CSVEDRRWSNEQFF
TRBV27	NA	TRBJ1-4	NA	TGTGCCAGCAGACGGACGGGAACTAATGAAAAACTGTTTTTT	CASRRTGTNEKLFF
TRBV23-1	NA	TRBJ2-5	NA	TGCGCCAGCAGTCTGGCAGGGCGTCAAGAGACCCAGTACTTC	CASSLAGRQETQYF
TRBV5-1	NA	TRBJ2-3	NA	TGCGCCAGCAGCTTTGAAATGGATACGCAGTATTTT	CASSFEMDTQYF
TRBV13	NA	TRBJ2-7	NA	TGTGCCAGCAGCCCTTACTGGGGGCGGGCCTACGAGCAGTACTTC	CASSPYWGRAYEQYF
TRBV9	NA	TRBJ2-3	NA	TGTGCCAGCAGCGTAGGTAGCGGTTTATACACAGATACGCAGTATTTT	CASSVGSGLYTDTQYF
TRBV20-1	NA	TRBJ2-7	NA	TGCAGTGCTAGGGAGCTTAGCGGACGGTCCTACGAGCAGTACTTC	CSARELSGRSYEQYF
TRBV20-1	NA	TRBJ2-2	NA	TGCAGTGCTAGAGATAGGAGGAACACCGGGGAGCTGTTTTTT	CSARDRRNTGELFF
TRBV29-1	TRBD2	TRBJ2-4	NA	TGCAGCGTTCTACTAGCGGGAAGGAACATTCAGTACTTC	CSVLLAGRNIQYF
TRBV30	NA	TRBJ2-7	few	TGTGCCTGGAGTGTTCTGAGGGGGTACGAGCAGTACTTC	CAWSVLRGYEQYF
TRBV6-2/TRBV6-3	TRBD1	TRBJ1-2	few	TGTGCCAGCAGCGGACAGGGATATGGCTACACCTTC	CASSGQGYGYTF
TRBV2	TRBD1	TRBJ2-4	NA	TGTGCCAGCAGTGAAGCGGGACAGAAAAACATTCAGTACTTC	CASSEAGQKNIQYF
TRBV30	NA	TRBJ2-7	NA	TGTGCCTGGAGTGATGACAGCGCCTACGAGCAGTACTTC	CAWSDDSAYEQYF
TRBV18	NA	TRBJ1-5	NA	TGTGCCAGCTCACCAGGGAAAAGGATGGGCCAGCCCCAGCATTTT	CASSPGKRMGQPQHF
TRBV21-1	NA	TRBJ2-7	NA	TGTGCCAGCAGCAAGGCCTACCTTTTGACAGACTACGAGCAGTACTTC	CASSKAYLLTDYEQYF
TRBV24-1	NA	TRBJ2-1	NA	TGTGCCACCAGTGATGCTAGCGGCAGGGGCTACAATGAGCAGTTCTTC	CATSDASGRGYNEQFF
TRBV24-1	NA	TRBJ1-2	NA	TGTGCCACCAGTGATAGGGTGACCTATGGCTACACCTTC	CATSDRVTYGYTF
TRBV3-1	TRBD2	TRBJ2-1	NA	TGTGCCAGCAGCCAAGAACTGACGTCGGGACTACCCAATGAGCAGTTCTTC	CASSQELTSGLPNEQFF
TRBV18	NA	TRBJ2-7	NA	TGTGCCAGCTTCCGGGACTCTTTGGGAGAGCAGTACTTC	CASFRDSLGEQYF
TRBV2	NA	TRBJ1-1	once	TGTGCCAGCAGTGAGAGCAGGCTCACTGAAGCTTTCTTT	CASSESRLTEAFF
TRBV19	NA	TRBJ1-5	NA	TGTGCCAGTTCAAACACCAGGGATCATCAGCCCCAGCATTTT	CASSNTRDHQPQHF
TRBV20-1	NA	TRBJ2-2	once	TGCAGTGCTAGAGATGCCCTCATGGGAGCGGATCCCACCGGGGAGCTGTTTTTT	CSARDALMGADPTGELFF
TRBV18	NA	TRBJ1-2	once	TGTGCCAGCTCACCTATCCCACACCAGGGCTATGGCTACACCTTC	CASSPIPHQGYGYTF
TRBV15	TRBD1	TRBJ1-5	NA	TGTGCCACCAGCAGAGGCAAGGGGGCCGAGCCCCAGCATTTT	CATSRGKGAEPQHF
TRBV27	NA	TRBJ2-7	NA	TGTGCCAGCAGTGTACGCAGGGTAATGGACGAGCAGTACTTC	CASSVRRVMDEQYF
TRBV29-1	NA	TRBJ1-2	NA	TGCAGCGTTGAAGATGTGGGGCAAGGGTATGGCTACACCTTC	CSVEDVGQGYGYTF
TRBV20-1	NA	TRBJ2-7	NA	TGCAGTGCTAATGGGGATAAAGGGTGGAGTTCCTACGAGCAGTACTTC	CSANGDKGWSSYEQYF
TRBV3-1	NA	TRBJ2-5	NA	TGTGCCAGCAGCCTTACGTCCGGGCGGGAGACCCAGTACTTC	CASSLTSGRETQYF